This paragraph reports one T cell receptor (beta chain). As yet, its antigen is unknown. The record originates from a study of T cell responses to AZD1222 COVID-19 vaccine. Study-wide findings and caveats: A reported finding is that nearly half of spike-specific TCRs target unmutated variant regions. Possibly, clonal diversity was underestimated; donors were largely white British and included more females.

TCRdb's copy holds only in-frame clones and misses some; the assay was immunoSEQ multiplex PCR. Here the sample spans 130,000 to 150,000 clones, approximately 90% being singletons. This TCR derives from an adult in good health. The input for sequencing was peripheral blood, taken on day 0 of AZD1222 vaccination.

CDR3 sequence (DNA): TGTGCCAGCAGCTTGGCCCTAGCGGGGGGGTTCGCGGATACGCAGTATTTT. Its translation is CASSLALAGGFADTQYF. The V call is TRBV7-3, the J call TRBJ2-3; 12 bases align to TRBD2. This CDR3 is 17 amino acids long. Germline CDR1 and CDR2: SGHTA and FQGTGA. J lost 6 bases, V lost 3 bases, and 10 bases had no gene match.